The rows below give T cell receptor beta chains drawn from one sample of a study of identifying expanded T cells in peripheral blood. Here immunoSEQ multiplex PCR was the method, and the copy in TCRdb shows in-frame clones only, minus some. The sample has around 84,000 clones; around nine tenths are singletons. The sequenced material came from blood. Every receptor here comes from a person between 18 and 70 years old in good health. Each CDR3 is given with its conserved first and last residue. D genes are given only for firm matches. Size is omitted from some rows. Given values are once, few, many or a class for expanded clones.

d_call	clone_size	v_call	j_call	cdr3_aa	cdr3_nt
TRBD2	.	TRBV7-7	TRBJ2-5	CASSSGTSGTKTQYF	TGTGCCAGCAGCTCGGGGACTAGCGGGACAAAGACCCAGTACTTC
.	.	TRBV9	TRBJ1-2	CASSLSGSGGYTF	TGTGCCAGCAGCCTCTCAGGGTCGGGAGGCTACACCTTC
.	.	TRBV11-3	TRBJ1-1	CASSLDLGRDEAFF	TGTGCCAGCAGCTTAGATCTGGGACGGGATGAAGCTTTCTTT
.	few	TRBV7-8	TRBJ1-5	CASSGGDANQPQHF	TGTGCCAGCAGCGGTGGGGATGCAAATCAGCCCCAGCATTTT
.	.	TRBV2	TRBJ1-1	CASSDQGPYEAFF	TGTGCCAGCAGTGACCAGGGGCCCTATGAAGCTTTCTTT
.	.	TRBV7-3	TRBJ2-2	CASSLAGNTGELFF	TGTGCCAGCAGCTTAGCCGGGAACACCGGGGAGCTGTTTTTT
TRBD1	.	TRBV10-2	TRBJ1-2	CASSGGQAYGYTF	TGCGCCAGCAGTGGCGGACAGGCTTATGGCTACACCTTC
.	.	TRBV7-2	TRBJ1-1	CASSLVVGGRNTEAFF	TGTGCCAGCAGCTTAGTTGTAGGGGGTAGGAACACTGAAGCTTTCTTT
.	.	TRBV30	TRBJ1-1	CAWSVVNTEAFF	TGTGCCTGGAGTGTAGTGAACACTGAAGCTTTCTTT
.	.	TRBV5-1	TRBJ2-7	CASSLAQVPYEQYF	TGCGCCAGCAGCTTGGCGCAGGTCCCTTACGAGCAGTACTTC
.	.	TRBV6-5	TRBJ1-1	CASTSPPGGTAFF	TGTGCCAGCACCTCTCCCCCCGGAGGGACCGCTTTCTTT
.	.	TRBV5-4	TRBJ1-1	CASSLSLGTQNTEAFF	TGTGCCAGCAGCTTGAGCTTAGGGACTCAGAACACTGAAGCTTTCTTT
.	.	TRBV27	TRBJ1-4	CASSSVGVLITNEKLFF	TGTGCCAGCTCTAGCGTTGGCGTACTGATAACTAATGAAAAACTGTTTTTT
.	.	TRBV14	TRBJ1-5	CASSHRGNQPQHF	TGTGCCAGCAGCCACAGGGGTAATCAGCCCCAGCATTTT
.	.	TRBV28	TRBJ2-1	CASQMGGRGEQFF	TGTGCCAGCCAGATGGGGGGAAGAGGTGAGCAGTTCTTC
TRBD1	once	TRBV9	TRBJ1-2	CASSAGGSYGYTF	TGTGCCAGCAGTGCAGGGGGGTCCTATGGCTACACCTTC
TRBD2	.	TRBV7-9	TRBJ2-3	CASARGAVTDTQYF	TGTGCCAGCGCGCGGGGGGCTGTCACAGATACGCAGTATTTT
TRBD2	.	TRBV7-3	TRBJ2-3	CASSLVGASGIGDTQYF	TGTGCCAGCAGCTTAGTGGGGGCTAGCGGGATAGGAGATACGCAGTATTTT
.	.	TRBV5-1	TRBJ2-1	CASSLEFLPGNEQFF	TGCGCCAGCAGCTTGGAGTTCCTGCCGGGCAATGAGCAGTTCTTC
.	.	TRBV28	TRBJ2-1	CASSLEAVSYNEQFF	TGTGCCAGCAGTCTTGAAGCGGTCTCCTACAATGAGCAGTTCTTC
.	.	TRBV2	TRBJ2-7	CASSSDRHYEQYF	TGTGCCAGCAGTTCAGACAGGCACTACGAGCAGTACTTC
TRBD2	once	TRBV19	TRBJ2-1	CASRREGLYNEQFF	TGTGCCAGTAGGCGGGAGGGCCTCTACAATGAGCAGTTCTTC